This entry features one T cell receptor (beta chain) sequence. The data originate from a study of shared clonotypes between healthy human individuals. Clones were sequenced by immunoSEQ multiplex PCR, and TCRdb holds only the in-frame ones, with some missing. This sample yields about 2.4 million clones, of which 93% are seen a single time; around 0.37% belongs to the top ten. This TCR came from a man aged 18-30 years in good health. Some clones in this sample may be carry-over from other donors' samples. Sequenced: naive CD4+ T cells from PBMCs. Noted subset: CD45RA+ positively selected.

The CDR3 sequence is CASSATSLYGYTF. Here the CDR3 DNA reads TGCGCCAGCAGCGCAACAAGCCTATATGGCTACACCTTC. The chain recombines TRBV5-1 with TRBJ1-2; D remains ambiguous. V lost 4 bases, J lost 5 bases, and 12 bases lay in between. Germline CDR1 reads SGHRS; CDR2 reads YFSETQ. This CDR3 is 13 amino acids long.